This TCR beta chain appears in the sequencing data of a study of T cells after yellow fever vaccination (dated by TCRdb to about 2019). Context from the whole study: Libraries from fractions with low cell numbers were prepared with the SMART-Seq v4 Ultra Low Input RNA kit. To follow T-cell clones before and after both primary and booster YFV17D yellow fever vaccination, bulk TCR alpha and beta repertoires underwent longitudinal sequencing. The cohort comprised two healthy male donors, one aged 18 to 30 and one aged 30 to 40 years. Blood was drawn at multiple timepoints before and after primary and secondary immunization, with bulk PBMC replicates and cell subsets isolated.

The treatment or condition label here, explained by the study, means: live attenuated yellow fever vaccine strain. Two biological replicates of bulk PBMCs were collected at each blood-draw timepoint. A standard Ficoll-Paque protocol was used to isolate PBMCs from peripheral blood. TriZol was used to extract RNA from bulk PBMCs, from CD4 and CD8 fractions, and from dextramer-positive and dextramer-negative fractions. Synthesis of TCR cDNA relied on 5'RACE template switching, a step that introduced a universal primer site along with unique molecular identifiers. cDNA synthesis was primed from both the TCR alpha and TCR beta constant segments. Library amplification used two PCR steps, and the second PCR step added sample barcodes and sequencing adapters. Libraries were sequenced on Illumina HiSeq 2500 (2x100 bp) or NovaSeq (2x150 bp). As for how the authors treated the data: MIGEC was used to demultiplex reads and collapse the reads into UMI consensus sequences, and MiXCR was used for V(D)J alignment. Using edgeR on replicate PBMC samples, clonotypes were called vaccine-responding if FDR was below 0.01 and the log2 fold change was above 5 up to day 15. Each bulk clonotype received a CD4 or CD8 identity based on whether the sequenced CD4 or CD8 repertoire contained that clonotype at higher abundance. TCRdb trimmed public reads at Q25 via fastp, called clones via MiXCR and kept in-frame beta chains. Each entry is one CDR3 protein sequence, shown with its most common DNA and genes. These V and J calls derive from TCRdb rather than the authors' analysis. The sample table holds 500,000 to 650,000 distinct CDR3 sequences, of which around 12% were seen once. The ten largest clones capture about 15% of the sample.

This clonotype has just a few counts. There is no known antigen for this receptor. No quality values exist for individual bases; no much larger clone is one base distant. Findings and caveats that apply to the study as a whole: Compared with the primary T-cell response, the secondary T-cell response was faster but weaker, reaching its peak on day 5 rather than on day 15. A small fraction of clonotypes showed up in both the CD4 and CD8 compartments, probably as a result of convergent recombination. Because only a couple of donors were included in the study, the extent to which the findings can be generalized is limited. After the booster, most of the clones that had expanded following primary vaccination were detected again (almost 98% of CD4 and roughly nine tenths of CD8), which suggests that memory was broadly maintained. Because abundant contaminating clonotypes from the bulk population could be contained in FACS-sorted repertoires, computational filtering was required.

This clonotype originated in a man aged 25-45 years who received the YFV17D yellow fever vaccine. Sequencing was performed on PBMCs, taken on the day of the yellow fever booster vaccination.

The CDR3 sequence is CASSFLQGGQPQHF. The sequence in DNA is TGTGCCAGCAGCTTCCTTCAGGGGGGTCAGCCCCAGCATTTT. The V gene is TRBV7-2 and the J gene is TRBJ1-5; the junction holds 7 bases that match TRBD1. For CDR1 and CDR2, the germline V gene lists SGHTA and FQGNSA. The CDR3 runs 14 residues from the cysteine to the phenylalanine. Only the CDR3 portion is preserved as DNA: 42 bases, with reading frame beginning at the first base. Compared with germline, V lacks 3 bases and J lacks 6 bases; bases without a gene match: 5.